The subject of this entry is one T cell receptor beta chain. No antigen is known for it. Profiled with immunoSEQ multiplex PCR; TCRdb holds only in-frame clones, not every one. The sample lists roughly 5,100 clones, 50% to 70% occurring once. Each fraction contributed one roughly 520,000-cell aliquot for sequencing. The source of the sample is a study of coeliac disease. General study points: Active celiac intraepithelial and lamina propria samples had lower TRB and TRG clonality than control samples. Intraepithelial and lamina propria fractions were not highly pure. Few TRB amino acid sequences were shared between samples; most were unique.

Trimming removed 5 bases from V and 2 bases from J, with 10 bases in between. This CDR3 has 14 amino acids. CDR1 SEHNR and CDR2 FQNEAQ come from the germline V gene (reference sequence). The chain links TRBV7-9 to TRBJ2-1; the D gene is possibly TRBD2 (5 bases). The origin of this receptor is a woman aged 25-40 years with active celiac disease. Sequencing was performed on intraepithelial lymphocytes from the gut. Here the CDR3 DNA reads TGTGCCAGCAGCGGCACCGGGACCTACAATGAGCAGTTCTTC. It yields the protein CASSGTGTYNEQFF.